Below, 21 T cell receptor beta chains from the same sample are listed, as sequenced in a study of cytomegalovirus exposure and HLA in healthy donors. This PCR relied on a set of 60 Vbeta primers and 13 Jbeta primers. Here immunoSEQ multiplex PCR was the method, and the copy in TCRdb shows in-frame clones only, minus some. The table lists more than 100,000 clones, around 76% of them singletons. The specimen sequenced was PBMCs. These receptor sequences come from a man aged 55 to 70 in good health and CMV-seropositive.

This rearrangement joins TRBV5-1 to TRBJ1-2; possible D gene TRBD1, 5 bases. Germline CDR1 is SGHRS and CDR2 is YFSETQ. This CDR3 has 14 residues. V was trimmed by 2 bases and J by 10 bases, leaving 18 bases between them. CDR3 protein: CASSLSPRVDVYTF. As DNA, the CDR3 is TGCGCCAGCAGCTTATCTCCCAGGGTTGATGTCTACACCTTC.

The DNA for the CDR3 is TGTGCCAGCTCCCTTCTTAGCTCCTACGAGCAGTACTTC. Translated, it gives CASSLLSSYEQYF. The J gene is TRBJ2-5, the V gene TRBV18; D remains ambiguous. The better agreement between TRBJ2-7 and the DNA end casts doubt on the J call. This CDR3 contains 13 residues. CDR1 is KGHSH, CDR2 LQKENI, per germline.

The gene calls are TRBV19 and TRBJ2-2, with D maybe TRBD1 (6 bases). The germline V gene encodes CDR1 LNHDA and CDR2 SQIVND (reference sequence). This CDR3 has 14 residues. With 7 bases removed from V and 6 bases from J, the gap between germline ends came to 15 bases. CDR3 sequence: CASKITGIAGELFF. The CDR3 DNA is TGTGCCAGTAAAATAACAGGGATCGCCGGGGAGCTGTTTTTT.

This clone was observed a handful of times. The genes are TRBV7-2 and TRBJ2-1; 8 bases are a match to TRBD1. V lost 1 base, J lost 9 bases, and 8 bases stayed unmatched. Germline CDR1 and CDR2: SGHTA and FQGNSA. The CDR3 extends over 15 amino acids. The CDR3 DNA follows: TGTGCCAGCAGCTTAGGTGGCAGGGGGCTTGGTGAGCAGTTCTTC. This codes for CASSLGGRGLGEQFF. Combining the CDR3 with reference TRBV7-2 and TRBJ2-1 gives the whole variable domain GAGVSQSPSNKVTEKGKDVELRCDPISGHTALYWYRQSLGQGLEFLIYFQGNSAPDKSGLPSDRFSAERTGGSVSTLTIQRTQQEDSAVYLCASSLGGRGLGEQFFGPGTRLTVL.

This clone is a singleton in its sample. The chain uses TRBV30 and TRBJ2-5; weak D call: TRBD2 (6 bases). Per the germline V gene, CDR1 is GTSNPN and CDR2 is SVGIG (reference sequence). The CDR3 consists of 14 residues. V lost 2 bases and J 5 bases, leaving 15 bases between the germline ends. CDR3 nucleotides: TGTGCCTGGAGTATCGGCGGGGCGGGGGAGACCCAGTACTTC. This gives the protein CAWSIGGAGETQYF.

The table lists this clone with a few counts. The genes are TRBV18 and TRBJ2-5; maybe TRBD2 (6 bases). V gave up 2 bases and J gave up 2 bases, with 15 bases separating them. Germline V gene data show CDR1 as KGHSH and CDR2 as LQKENI. The CDR3 has 16 residues. This CDR3 is CASSPTGLEGQETQYF. The CDR3 nucleotides are TGTGCCAGCTCACCAACGGGGTTGGAGGGGCAAGAGACCCAGTACTTC.

The J gene is TRBJ2-7, the V gene TRBV13; 10 bases line up with TRBD2. Per germline, CDR1 PRHDT and CDR2 FYEKMQ (reference sequence). The junction had 4 bases not matched to a gene; V was cut back by 5 bases and J by 0 bases. This CDR3 contains 15 residues. This CDR3 reads CASSKAGGPSYEQYF. CDR3 coding DNA: TGTGCCAGCAGCAAAGCGGGAGGGCCCTCCTACGAGCAGTACTTC.

This clone was detected a few times. The chain employs TRBV11-2 and TRBJ2-2; 14 bases line up with TRBD2. The CDR3 covers 18 residues. Germline assignment: CDR1 SGHAT and CDR2 FQNNGV. J lost 0 bases, V lost 5 bases, and 5 bases had no gene match. CDR3 coding DNA: TGTGCCAGCAGCCTCTGGACTAGCGGGAGGACGAACACCGGGGAGCTGTTTTTT. This gives the protein CASSLWTSGRTNTGELFF.

A single count supports this clone. The J gene is TRBJ1-6, the V gene TRBV30, with 9 bases aligning to TRBD1. Germline lookup yields CDR1 GTSNPN and CDR2 SVGIG (reference sequence). This CDR3 contains 15 residues. V trimming: 2 bases; J trimming: 7 bases; junction bases outside the gene matches: 6. The CDR3 here is CAWSPTGQGNSPLHF. The CDR3 nucleotides are TGTGCCTGGAGTCCGACTGGACAGGGGAATTCACCCCTCCACTTT.

This clone appeared once. The chain combines TRBV29-1 with TRBJ1-1, with D maybe TRBD1 (6 bases). CDR1 SQVTM and CDR2 ANQGSEA come from the germline V gene. Trimming cost V 5 bases and J 0 bases, with 10 bases left between them. This CDR3 has 13 amino acids. CDR3 residues: CSVMRGMNTEAFF. CDR3 nucleotides: TGCAGCGTTATGAGGGGGATGAACACTGAAGCTTTCTTT.

V usage is TRBV5-1 and J usage is TRBJ2-7; 7 bases agree with TRBD2. Germline V CDR1 and CDR2: SGHRS, YFSETQ. This CDR3 spans 18 amino acids. V shed 3 bases, J shed 0 bases, and the junction held 15 bases outside the gene matches. CDR3 sequence: CASSSLIPSGGSSYEQYF. DNA of the CDR3: TGCGCCAGCAGCTCCTTGATCCCTAGCGGCGGGAGCTCCTACGAGCAGTACTTC.

This chain connects TRBV7-9 to TRBJ2-7, with 8 bases matching TRBD1. The CDR3 totals 15 residues. From germline, CDR1 is SEHNR and CDR2 FQNEAQ (reference sequence). After removal of 2 bases from V and 3 bases from J, the junction contained 6 bases not matched to a gene. As DNA, the CDR3 is TGTGCCAGCAGCTTACGGGGAACAGGGGGCTACGAGCAGTACTTC. This translates into CASSLRGTGGYEQYF.

This rearrangement joins TRBV19 to TRBJ1-2; D call uncertain. Deletions cut 1 base from V and 8 bases from J, with 17 bases between. The germline V gene encodes CDR1 LNHDA and CDR2 SQIVND (reference sequence). CDR3 length: 15 residues. The CDR3 protein is CASSIAPRIREGYTF. Written as DNA, the CDR3 is TGTGCCAGTAGTATAGCCCCTCGCATTAGGGAGGGCTACACCTTC.

This clone was recorded a few times. The chain recombines TRBV10-3 with TRBJ1-2; weak D call: TRBD1 (6 bases). The germline CDR1 and CDR2 sequences are ENHRY and SYGVKD. V gave up 5 bases and J gave up 8 bases, with 18 bases separating them. The CDR3 loop spans 14 amino acids. Here the CDR3 reads CAISPGTGTYGYTF. DNA of the CDR3: TGTGCCATCAGTCCAGGAACAGGGACCTACGGCTACACCTTC.

The chain joins TRBV7-3 to TRBJ2-1; D perhaps matches TRBD2 (6 bases). Trimming removed 5 bases from V and 8 bases from J, with 25 bases in between. The CDR3 totals 17 residues. Germline assignment: CDR1 SGHTA and CDR2 FQGTGA. Here the CDR3 reads CASSTPLGGGLSHEQFF. The DNA for the CDR3 is TGTGCCAGCAGCACCCCCTTGGGGGGAGGCCTCTCCCATGAGCAGTTCTTC.

This chain connects TRBV6-5 to TRBJ1-6, with 8 bases fitting TRBD1. V gave up 4 bases and J gave up 9 bases; unmatched junction bases: 11. The CDR3 has 16 residues. CDR1 and CDR2 (germline): MNHEY, SVGAGI. In DNA form, the CDR3 reads TGTGCCAGCAGTTTTGACAGGGGTACCCGGGGTTCACCCCTCCACTTT. It is translated as CASSFDRGTRGSPLHF.

This clone occurred once. An end of the junction does not agree with germline; a read error may underlie this. CDR3 amino acids: CASSPRQGRQAF. The DNA for the CDR3 is TGTGCCAGCAGTCCTCGGCAGGGCCGTCAGGCCTTC. The chain links TRBV2 to TRBJ1-2; maybe TRBD1 (5 bases). CDR1 SNHLY and CDR2 FYNNEI come from the germline V gene. The CDR3 extends over 12 amino acids. Combining the CDR3 with reference TRBV2 and TRBJ1-2 gives the whole variable domain EPEVTQTPSHQVTQMGQEVILRCVPISNHLYFYWYRQILGQKVEFLVSFYNNEISEKSEIFDDQFSVERPDGSNFTLKIRSTKLEDSAMYFCASSPRQGRQAFGSGTRLTVV.

The chain has TRBV6-5 and TRBJ1-6; 8 bases fit TRBD1. CDR1 is MNHEY, CDR2 SVGAGI, per germline. V was clipped by 6 bases and J by 5 bases; unmatched bases: 3. The CDR3 loop spans 14 amino acids. The CDR3 here is CASSGTGNNSPLHF. The DNA of the CDR3 is TGTGCCAGCAGCGGGACAGGAAATAATTCACCCCTCCACTTT.

The chain links TRBV20-1 to TRBJ2-7, with D possibly being TRBD2 (6 bases). The CDR3 is made up of 11 amino acids. CDR1 DFQATT and CDR2 SNEGSKA come from the germline V gene (reference sequence). V dropped 6 bases and J dropped 8 bases, with 14 bases sitting between them. The CDR3 DNA sequence: TGCAGTGCACGGGACTCCCACCAGCAGTACTTC. This sequence encodes CSARDSHQQYF.

Comments on this clone: A far larger clone is off by one base, so a read error is likely. The conserved final phenylalanine or tryptophan is absent from the CDR3, which likely points to a read error. This chain joins TRBV25-1 and TRBJ2-3; the D gene is possibly TRBD1 (5 bases). Between the trimmed V and J ends, which lost 8 bases and 1 base, there was a span of 19 bases. This CDR3 contains 16 residues. CDR1 and CDR2 (germline): MGHDK, SYGVNS. Here the CDR3 reads CASSLGRDFGTDTQYL. The CDR3 DNA reads TGTGCCAGCTCCCTAGGCAGGGATTTCGGCACAGATACGCAGTATCTT.

The chain uses TRBV4-1 and TRBJ2-6; a possible D gene is TRBD1 (7 bases). Germline CDR1 is MGHRA and CDR2 is YSYEKL. The CDR3 spans 19 residues. V lost 2 bases and J lost 0, with 17 bases in between. The CDR3 DNA reads TGCGCCAGCAGCCAACAGACAGGGACTTTAGTCTCTGGGGCCAACGTCCTGACTTTC. It specifies CASSQQTGTLVSGANVLTF.